This is a list of T cell receptor beta chains from one sample in a study of cytomegalovirus exposure and HLA in healthy donors. TCRdb keeps only in-frame clones here, not all; method: immunoSEQ multiplex PCR. The sample yields approximately 100,000 clones, more than 65% seen once. The specimen sequenced was PBMCs. The source is a middle-aged man in good health and CMV-seropositive. CDR3s include the opening cysteine and the closing phenylalanine or tryptophan. D genes are given only for firm matches. The size entry is marked missing in some rows and otherwise reads once, few, many or a size class.

v_gene	d_gene	j_gene	abundance	CDR3nt	CDR3aa
TRBV7-6	TRBD1	TRBJ2-3	few	TGTGCCAGCAGCCTAGGGGGCCTTACAGATACGCAGTATTTT	CASSLGGLTDTQYF
TRBV7-9	-	TRBJ2-2	-	TGTGCCAGCAGCCCCCGCGCGGTTCGGAACACCGGGGAGCTGTTTTTT	CASSPRAVRNTGELFF
TRBV4-3	-	TRBJ1-2	-	TGCGCCAGCAGCCAAGATTGGGGCTCTTCCTGGGATGGCTACACCTTC	CASSQDWGSSWDGYTF
TRBV27	TRBD2	TRBJ2-1	-	TGTGCCAGCAGTTTATTGGCTAGCGGGGGGCACCGCAATGAGCAGTTCTTC	CASSLLASGGHRNEQFF
TRBV6-6	TRBD1	TRBJ1-5	-	TGTGCCAGCAGTTACCCAGGGGACAGTCCGTGGCAGCCCCAGCATTTT	CASSYPGDSPWQPQHF
TRBV28	-	TRBJ1-1	-	TGTGCCAGCAGGACGACAGCAAACACTGAAGCTTTCTTT	CASRTTANTEAFF
TRBV7-3	TRBD1	TRBJ2-1	-	TGTGCCAGCAGCCCGACAGGGGGCTCCAACAATGAGCAGTTCTTC	CASSPTGGSNNEQFF
TRBV9	-	TRBJ1-3	once	TGTGCCAGCAGCGTAAGGGGCAGCGACTCTGGAAACACCATATATTTT	CASSVRGSDSGNTIYF
TRBV7-2	TRBD1	TRBJ2-7	-	TGTGCCAGCAGTTCTCCGGGACAGGGGGTTTACGAGCAGTACTTC	CASSSPGQGVYEQYF
TRBV19	TRBD1	TRBJ2-6	-	TGTGCCAGTAGGGGGATACAGGGGGCGCGGTCTGGGGCCAACGTCCTGACTTTC	CASRGIQGARSGANVLTF
TRBV6-4	TRBD2	TRBJ2-3	-	TGTGCCAGCAGCTCCTCTTTGGGGGGGAGAAATACGCAGTATTTT	CASSSSLGGRNTQYF
TRBV6-4	-	TRBJ2-2	-	TGTGCCAGCAGTGATAACGGAGCCGGGGAGCTGTTTTTT	CASSDNGAGELFF
TRBV5-6	TRBD1	TRBJ2-7	-	TGTGCCAGCAGCGTGGGCCCAGGGGGTCCCTACGAGCAGTACTTC	CASSVGPGGPYEQYF
TRBV5-4	-	TRBJ1-3	-	TGTGCCAGCAGCAGTTCAGGGGCTGGAGGAAACACCATATATTTT	CASSSSGAGGNTIYF
TRBV19	TRBD1	TRBJ1-4	-	TGTGCCAGTAGGCGACAGGGGCCAAATAATGAAAAACTGTTTTTT	CASRRQGPNNEKLFF
TRBV5-6	TRBD1	TRBJ2-3	-	TGTGCCAGCAGCTACAGGGGGCGTAGCACAGATACGCAGTATTTT	CASSYRGRSTDTQYF
TRBV10-2	TRBD1	TRBJ1-2	-	TGCGCCAGCAGTACGACAGGGGAGTATGGCTACACCTTC	CASSTTGEYGYTF
TRBV11-1	TRBD2	TRBJ2-3	-	TGTGCCAGCAGCTTCACCGGGACTAGCGGGGGGAAAGATACGCAGTATTTT	CASSFTGTSGGKDTQYF
TRBV5-1	-	TRBJ2-7	few	TGCGCCAGCGTACGACAAGGCTCCTACGAGCAGTACTTC	CASVRQGSYEQYF
TRBV5-4	TRBD1	TRBJ2-2	-	TGTGCCAGCAGCTCCGGGACAGGGGGCACCGGGGAGCTGTTTTTT	CASSSGTGGTGELFF
TRBV7-9	-	TRBJ1-6	-	TGTGCCAGCAGCTCCCGGGGAGGGGGTACGTACTCACCCCTCCACTTT	CASSSRGGGTYSPLHF
TRBV11-3	-	TRBJ2-7	-	TGTGCCAGCAGCTTAGCCCTCTCCTACGAGCAGTACTTC	CASSLALSYEQYF
TRBV28	TRBD2	TRBJ2-1	-	TGTGCCAGCAGTCGGAGGGGGGGAGCGGGGGGGCTTGGTTCCTACAATGAGCAGTTCTTC	CASSRRGGAGGLGSYNEQFF
TRBV29-1	-	TRBJ2-3	-	TGCAGCGTTGAAGATCTTCAGGGATTCACAGATACGCAGTATTTT	CSVEDLQGFTDTQYF
TRBV27	-	TRBJ1-5	-	TGTGCCAGCAGTTTGTCTAACCAGGCTTATCAGCCCCAGCATTTT	CASSLSNQAYQPQHF
TRBV5-4	-	TRBJ2-7	many	TGTGCCAGCAGCGGCCTTTACTCCTACGAGCAGTACTTC	CASSGLYSYEQYF